This T cell receptor beta chain was identified during a study of T cells in Graves' hyperthyroidism and ophthalmopathy. The CDR3 is made up of 15 amino acids. Unmatched junction bases numbered 6, after V lost 0 bases and J lost 3 bases. Germline V gene lookup returns CDR1 GTSNPN and CDR2 SVGIG (reference sequence). This clonotype was observed at least ten times. On the basis of clinical symptoms, serum thyroxine and TRAb, thyroid ultrasound and orbital computed tomography, diagnoses were made. TCR beta CDR3 sequences were amplified from RNA transcripts. TCR CDR3 regions were first amplified by RT-PCR with HTBI primers. TCRdb independently ran MiXCR on the multiplex PCR reads; one entry per CDR3 protein. The sample lists approximately 620,000 distinct CDR3 sequences, about 16% seen once, with 3% to 4% in the top ten.

The chain is built from TRBV30 and TRBJ2-7; 9 bases line up with TRBD1. The TCR was taken from a middle-aged woman with Graves' ophthalmopathy. Sequenced: blood. In nucleotides, the CDR3 is TGTGCCTGGAGTGTTGGGACAGGGTTGGGCTACGAGCAGTACTTC. Amino acids: CAWSVGTGLGYEQYF. The full variable domain, rest sourced from reference TRBV30 and TRBJ2-7, is SQTIHQWPATLVQPVGSPLSLECTVEGTSNPNLYWYRQAAGRGLQLLFYSVGIGQISSEVPQNLSASRPQDRQFILSSKKLLLSDSGFYLCAWSVGTGLGYEQYFGPGTRLTVT.